The clone carrying this T cell receptor (beta chain) was counted only a few times. The germline gives CDR1 SGHTA, CDR2 FQGNSA. This CDR3 has 14 amino acids. Germline trimming cut 5 bases from V and 7 bases from J; bases unmatched to any gene: 7. This specimen comes from a study of T-cell reconstitution after alpha-beta-depleted transplantation in children. TCRbeta library preparation incorporated unique molecular identifiers. TCRdb re-analysed the PCR reads in MiXCR, keeping a single row per CDR3 protein. The repertoire holds 150,000 to 200,000 distinct CDR3 sequences, with approximately 6.8% as singletons.

The sequences come from PBMCs from the stem cell graft donor, collected from the stem cell graft. The receptor was isolated from a human donor who donated a stem cell graft to a child with Wiskott-Aldrich syndrome. The V and J genes are TRBV7-2 and TRBJ2-2, with 7 bases matching TRBD1. The CDR3 protein is CASSRDSFNGELFF. CDR3 nucleotides: TGTGCCAGCAGCCGGGACAGCTTTAACGGGGAGCTGTTTTTT.